This T cell receptor (beta chain) was obtained from a study of cytotoxic CD8 clonotypes in ibrutinib-treated CLL (dated by TCRdb to about 2021). Study-level background: The cohort was composed of about 10 relapsed/refractory and around 14 treatment-naive patients; IGHV unmutated status was identified in approximately 18 patients. Partial responses were observed in 24 patients and complete responses in 2; after a median follow-up of 68 months, remission was maintained in 14 patients and progression was observed in some twelve. Samples at response were collected after a median of about 12 months of treatment, with a range of about 6 to 36 months. Samples averaged 255,043 productive templates and some 91,000 productive rearrangements. Of the 86 participants in the trial, about two dozen had longitudinal samples available. Cryopreserved peripheral blood mononuclear cells were collected at three points: before therapy, at response, and at either sustained remission or disease progression. What the work shows at the level of the full study, not this receptor alone: Clonality increased at ibrutinib response, stayed stable in sustained remission, and fell back toward baseline at progression. Baseline clonality exceeded that of age-matched healthy donors and correlated strongly with circulating CD8+ T-cell counts. Lymph node repertoires were not examined, and the timing of sampling was not matched between patients in sustained remission and those whose disease progressed. Public clonotypes were rare and either shrank or stayed stable during treatment, and the rise in clonality at ibrutinib response reflected expansion of private clonotypes.

Here V drops 2 bases and J drops 7 bases, and the junction holds 9 bases not matched to any gene. The germline V gene yields MDHEN for CDR1 and SYDVKM for CDR2. Reading from cysteine to phenylalanine, the CDR3 counts 15 amino acids. Only the CDR3 part of the read is kept: 45 bases, read in frame from the first base. This clone showed up just a few times. No cognate antigen has been identified for it. Base qualities are not at hand, and no much larger clone is one base apart. For TCR beta library preparation, around 2.1 micrograms of genomic DNA were extracted from the cryopreserved PBMCs. High-throughput TCR beta sequencing was performed on longitudinal blood samples from CLL patients receiving ibrutinib monotherapy. The patients were enrolled in a single-center, open-label phase 2 trial of ibrutinib monotherapy. A MiSeq instrument was used for deep resolution sequencing, which targeted depths ranging from 1 in 1 million up to 1 in 200,000 T cells, with coverage averaging 10x for each clonotype. TCR beta libraries were generated with the immunoSEQ hsTCRB Kit. The original pipeline was this. Data were analyzed with ImmunoSEQ Data Assistant and ImmunoSEQ Analyzer, with V, D and J genes assigned per IMGT definitions. Clonality was computed as one minus normalized Shannon entropy of productive rearrangement frequencies, ranging from 0 to 1. Only overrepresented clonotypes making up at least 0.05% of the repertoire of each patient were included in the public clonotype analysis. Repertoires from thirteen age-matched healthy donors in immuneACCESS were used as clonality controls. The clones in this table, taken by TCRdb from immuneACCESS, are in-frame only. Not every clone is retained; where verified, under half of the shortfall comes from an unresolved V gene, and the cause of the rest is unknown. V and J calls and clone size are as listed in that table; D and trimming were resolved from the DNA. This sample is represented by a few hundred thousand clones; 80% of them were singletons. The ten largest clones add up to about 6.7% of the sample.

This receptor was obtained from a human donor with chronic lymphocytic leukemia. The sequence is built from TRBV28 and TRBJ1-2; 8 central bases correspond to TRBD1. The sample in question was PBMCs, obtained before ibrutinib treatment. The DNA sequence is TGTGCCAGCAGTTTACTAAACTTCAGGGGGCTTGGCTACACCTTC. It codes for CASSLLNFRGLGYTF.